A selection of T cell receptor beta chains follows, all from one sample in a study of blood T cell repertoires in COVID-19. TCRdb keeps only in-frame clones here, not all; method: immunoSEQ multiplex PCR. This repertoire shows about 220,000 clones, around four fifths found once; its top ten account for just under 20%. Sequencing used peripheral blood. The source is a man aged 25 to 40 with active or convalescent COVID-19. CDR3s include the opening cysteine and the closing phenylalanine or tryptophan. D genes are given only for firm matches. Part of the rows lack a size; the others show once, few, many or a class for expanded clones.

j_gene,abundance,d_gene,v_gene,CDR3nt,CDR3aa
TRBJ1-2,.,TRBD1,TRBV18,TGTGCCAGCTCACTTGGGACAGGAGAAGGGTATGGCTACACCTTC,CASSLGTGEGYGYTF
TRBJ1-1,.,.,TRBV29-1,TGCAGCGTCGGACACGTGAACACTGAAGCTTTCTTT,CSVGHVNTEAFF
TRBJ1-1,.,TRBD1,TRBV6-5,TGTGCCAGCAGACCCGACAGGGGTGCAGCTTTCTTT,CASRPDRGAAFF
TRBJ1-4,few,.,TRBV5-1,TGCGCCAGCAGGCGTAACAGAGCAACTAATGAAAAACTGTTTTTT,CASRRNRATNEKLFF
TRBJ2-7,.,TRBD1,TRBV25-1,TGTGCCAGCAGTAAACAGGGGGCTAGCCTCGAGCAGTACTTC,CASSKQGASLEQYF
TRBJ2-1,.,TRBD2,TRBV4-1,TGCGCCAGCAGCCAAGCTAGGCGACTAGCGGGAGAAGCTGAGCAGTTCTTC,CASSQARRLAGEAEQFF
TRBJ1-5,.,TRBD1,TRBV5-8,TGTGCCAGCAGCCTTATTAGACAGGGGTCTAATCAGCCCCAGCATTTT,CASSLIRQGSNQPQHF
TRBJ1-6,.,.,TRBV28,TGTGCCAGCGGGACTGGGGGGGGGTTGAGGTCACCCCTCCACTTT,CASGTGGGLRSPLHF
TRBJ1-1,.,.,TRBV7-8,TGTGCCAGCAGCTTAGCCGGGAGGATGAATTTGAACACTGAAGCTTTCTTT,CASSLAGRMNLNTEAFF
TRBJ2-7,.,.,TRBV6-2/TRBV6-3,TGTGCCAGCAGTTCCAACAGGGGGGGCAACGAGCAGTACTTC,CASSSNRGGNEQYF
TRBJ2-2,.,.,TRBV6-6,TGTGCCAGCAGTTGGCATATCACCGGGGAGCTGTTTTTT,CASSWHITGELFF
TRBJ2-5,.,TRBD1,TRBV28,TGTGCCAGCAGTCCCCCCAGGGGCAGGGGGCACTTAGAGACCCAGTACTTC,CASSPPRGRGHLETQYF
TRBJ1-5,.,TRBD1,TRBV7-9,TGTGCCAGCAGCTTCGGACAGGGGAATCAGCCCCAGCATTTT,CASSFGQGNQPQHF
TRBJ1-6,once,TRBD1,TRBV3-1/TRBV3-2,TGTGCCAGCAGCCAAGGGACAGGGGGATCACCCCTCCACTTT,CASSQGTGGSPLHF
TRBJ2-1,.,.,TRBV28,TGTGCCAGCAGCCCCGACACAGACAATGAGCAGTTCTTC,CASSPDTDNEQFF
TRBJ2-5,.,TRBD2,TRBV20-1,TGCAGTGCTAGTCCCGGGGGGGTAGAGACCCAGTACTTC,CSASPGGVETQYF
TRBJ2-3,.,.,TRBV7-2,TGTGCCAGCACCCTAGCGTTAACAGATACGCAGTATTTT,CASTLALTDTQYF
TRBJ1-2,.,TRBD1,TRBV13,TGTGCCAGCAGCGGGGACAGGGTATCGGGCTATGGCTACACCTTC,CASSGDRVSGYGYTF
TRBJ2-5,.,TRBD1,TRBV10-2,TGCGCCAGCAGTGATCATGGGACAGGGATAGAGACCCAGTACTTC,CASSDHGTGIETQYF
TRBJ1-6,.,.,TRBV6-1,TGTGCCAGCAGTGACACAACTCTAAGGGGTTCACCCCTCCACTTT,CASSDTTLRGSPLHF
TRBJ2-5,once,TRBD2,TRBV5-8,TGTGCCAGCAGCTGGCGGGAGGGGAGAATGAGAGAGACCCAGTACTTC,CASSWREGRMRETQYF
TRBJ2-2,.,.,TRBV5-1,TGCGCCAGCAGCTGGGACTTAAGGAACACCGGGGAGCTGTTTTTT,CASSWDLRNTGELFF
TRBJ2-3,.,.,TRBV12-1,TGTGCCAGCAGCTTGTACTACCGGTATTTT,CASSLYYRYF
TRBJ1-1,.,TRBD1,TRBV2,TGTGCCAGCAGGCAGGGGGGCACTGAAGCTTTCTTT,CASRQGGTEAFF
TRBJ2-7,.,TRBD2,TRBV9,TGTGCCAGCAGCGTAGGCGTTAGCGGGGCCTACGAGCAGTACTTC,CASSVGVSGAYEQYF
TRBJ1-3,.,.,TRBV5-1,TGCGCCAGCAGCTTTGGGCCAGGAAACACCATATATTTT,CASSFGPGNTIYF
TRBJ2-1,.,.,TRBV9,TGTGCCAGCAGCGTAGACCCCCCCCGTGGCTATGAGCAGTTCTTC,CASSVDPPRGYEQFF
TRBJ2-1,.,TRBD2,TRBV28,TGTGCCAGCAGGGAGCGGGAACGTGAGCAGTTCTTC,CASREREREQFF
TRBJ1-4,.,TRBD1,TRBV5-1,TGCGCCAGCGCCGGGACAGGGGATGAAAAACTGTTTTTT,CASAGTGDEKLFF
TRBJ1-3,.,.,TRBV21-1,TGTGCCAGCAGCTCCCAAGGGGGCCCCACCTCTGGAAACACCATATATTTT,CASSSQGGPTSGNTIYF
TRBJ2-3,few,TRBD2,TRBV27,TGTGCCAGCAGTTTATACGGGACTAGCGGGGGGTCGACAGATACGCAGTATTTT,CASSLYGTSGGSTDTQYF
TRBJ2-7,.,TRBD2,TRBV15,TGTGCCACCAGCCGGCGGCGGGAGGGGTACTCCTACGAGCAGTACTTC,CATSRRREGYSYEQYF
TRBJ2-3,.,TRBD2,TRBV7-2,TGTGCCAGCAGCTTCTTAGCGGGCGATACGCAGTATTTT,CASSFLAGDTQYF
TRBJ1-6,.,TRBD1,TRBV30,TGTGCCTGGAGTAAGGGCAGGGGGTATTCACCCCTCCACTTT,CAWSKGRGYSPLHF
TRBJ1-1,few,.,TRBV6-5,TGTGCCAGCAGTTACGATCCAGACACTGAAGCTTTCTTT,CASSYDPDTEAFF
TRBJ2-1,.,.,TRBV19,TGTGCCAGTAGTATCTTAGGGGTGGCGGACAATGAGCAGTTCTTC,CASSILGVADNEQFF
TRBJ1-2,.,.,TRBV7-2,TGTGTCAGCAGCTCCCCTGGGGGAGGCTATGGCTACACCTTC,CVSSSPGGGYGYTF
TRBJ1-6,once,.,TRBV5-6,TGTGCCAGCAGCTTGTGGCAGGGAAAAACGCCCCTCCACTTT,CASSLWQGKTPLHF
TRBJ2-1,.,.,TRBV7-2,TGTGCCAGCAGCTTAGCGGGTCTAGCGCTGTCCTACAATGAGCAGTTCTTC,CASSLAGLALSYNEQFF
TRBJ2-5,.,TRBD2,TRBV7-2,TGTGCCAGCAGCTTACTAGCGGGAGGGCGTCAAGAGACCCAGTACTTC,CASSLLAGGRQETQYF
TRBJ1-4,.,.,TRBV4-2,TGTGCCAGCAGCCTTTCCAGGGGTGACGAAAAACTGTTTTTT,CASSLSRGDEKLFF